These 23 T cell receptor beta chains were all obtained from the same sample, sequenced in a study of lymphopenia after photon versus proton radiotherapy. The protocol was immunoSEQ multiplex PCR, while the TCRdb copy is restricted to in-frame clones and leaves out a portion. Of about 70,000 clones listed, 75% to 90% were seen once; the top ten hold about 10%. The source was peripheral blood, collected from a patient treated with proton-based radiotherapy. The receptors were gathered from a man of 80 years or more with esophageal cancer.

V gene TRBV5-6 combines with J gene TRBJ2-7; TRBD1 matches 8 bases. CDR1 and CDR2 (germline): SGHDT, YYEEEE. The CDR3 consists of 13 residues. Losses at the gene ends were 6 bases for V and 2 bases for J; bases not matched to a gene: 4. The CDR3 nucleotides are TGTGCCAGCAACCGACAGGGGACCTACGAGCAGTACTTC. Translated, it gives CASNRQGTYEQYF.

The rearrangement links TRBV18 to TRBJ2-7, with 7 positions matching TRBD1. CDR3 length equals 17 residues. Germline trimming cut 4 bases from V and 4 bases from J; bases unmatched to any gene: 16. Looked up from germline, CDR1 is KGHSH and CDR2 is LQKENI. The CDR3 DNA sequence: TGTGCCAGCTCACTACTGACTCCGGGACAGTATTCTTACGAGCAGTACTTC. As protein: CASSLLTPGQYSYEQYF. The variable domain in full, with the rest retrieved from reference TRBV18 and TRBJ2-7, is NAGVMQNPRHLVRRRGQEARLRCSPMKGHSHVYWYRQLPEEGLKFMVYLQKENIIDESGMPKERFSAEFPKEGPSILRIQQVVRGDSAAYFCASSLLTPGQYSYEQYFGPGTRLTVT.

The gene calls are TRBV18 and TRBJ2-3; 7 bases fit TRBD1. Trimming took 8 bases from V and 4 from J; bases not matched to a gene: 6. Germline CDR1 KGHSH, CDR2 LQKENI. The CDR3 has 13 amino acids. CDR3 in DNA: TGTGCCAGCAGGGGGCGCATCGCAGATACGCAGTATTTT. It is translated as CASRGRIADTQYF.

There are a few counts of this clone. This chain joins TRBV30 and TRBJ1-5, with TRBD1 matching 7 bases. The J segment lost 5 bases and the V segment lost 0 bases, leaving 7 bases of the junction unmatched. Germline lookup yields CDR1 GTSNPN and CDR2 SVGIG (reference sequence). The CDR3 is 15 amino acids. The DNA of the CDR3 is TGTGCCTGGAGTGTAAGGGCAGGGGGGGATCAGCCCCAGCATTTT. Its translation: CAWSVRAGGDQPQHF.

This chain links TRBV4-3 with TRBJ2-3; D may be TRBD2 (5 bases). CDR1 is LGHNA, CDR2 YSLEER, per germline. This CDR3 is built from 15 residues. Trimming stripped 4 bases from V and 5 bases from J, with 16 bases between. This CDR3 reads CASSLREFPEDTQYF. The CDR3 DNA follows: TGCGCCAGCAGCCTAAGGGAGTTTCCCGAAGATACGCAGTATTTT.

The chain joins TRBV5-3 to TRBJ2-1; 7 bases fit TRBD1. TRBV5-3 belongs to the ORF category, with a function that is uncertain. After removal of 0 bases from V and 3 bases from J, the junction contained 9 bases not matched to a gene. This CDR3 is built from 17 residues. Written as DNA, the CDR3 is TGTGCCAGAAGCTTGGAGAATAGACAGGGCCTCTACAATGAGCAGTTCTTC. Its translation is CARSLENRQGLYNEQFF.

This chain connects TRBV30 to TRBJ1-5, with a tentative D call TRBD1 (5 bases). The CDR3 sequence is 14 residues long. V lost 3 bases and J lost 3, with 12 bases in between. Germline V CDR1 and CDR2: GTSNPN, SVGIG (reference sequence). CDR3 nucleotides: TGTGCCTGGAGCCTGGGGCAGATCAATCAGCCCCAGCATTTT. This encodes CAWSLGQINQPQHF.

The genes are TRBV12-5 and TRBJ2-3, with D unresolved. This CDR3 has 16 residues. CDR1 is LGHNT and CDR2 is FRNRAP in the germline V gene. V shed 5 bases and J shed 2 bases, with 17 bases lying between them. The CDR3 loop reads CASGARAARNTDTQYF. The CDR3 coding sequence is TGTGCTAGTGGTGCCCGGGCAGCGAGAAACACAGATACGCAGTATTTT.

This sequence joins TRBV18 and TRBJ1-3; a weak D match, TRBD1 (5 bases). The CDR3 totals 16 residues. Per germline, CDR1 KGHSH and CDR2 LQKENI. Trimming cost V 6 bases and J 0 bases, with 15 bases left between them. The CDR3 bases are TGTGCCAGCTCTGTAACCGGACAAAGCTCTGGAAACACCATATATTTT. This gives the protein CASSVTGQSSGNTIYF.

A word on this clone: Other nucleotide sequences in the sample specify the same CDR3. The rearrangement uses TRBV19 and TRBJ1-5; no clear D gene. This CDR3 region has 13 residues. Trimming removed 0 bases at V and 7 bases at J, with 7 bases between. Germline CDR1 is LNHDA and CDR2 is SQIVND (reference sequence). For the CDR3, the DNA is TGTGCCAGTAGTATAGATGGCACCCAGCCCCAGCATTTT. Translation: CASSIDGTQPQHF.

This chain uses TRBV6-6 with TRBJ1-5; no definite D call. The V and J ends lost 7 bases and 3 bases respectively, with 7 bases between them. The CDR3 contains 12 residues. Germline CDR1 MNHNY, CDR2 SVGAGI (reference sequence). The CDR3 DNA reads as TGTGCCAGCAAGGGCCCCAATCAGCCCCAGCATTTT. It translates to CASKGPNQPQHF.

The chain has TRBV2 and TRBJ2-5; D is perhaps TRBD1 or TRBD2 (5 bases each). V was shortened by 2 bases and J by 2 bases, with 12 bases between the two germline ends. Germline CDR1 and CDR2: SNHLY and FYNNEI. CDR3 length: 15 residues. The CDR3 nucleotides are TGTGCCAGCAGTGAAATACTAGGGGTACAAGAGACCCAGTACTTC. Protein product: CASSEILGVQETQYF.

The chain links TRBV7-2 to TRBJ1-5; D is possibly TRBD1 (5 bases). The CDR3 runs to 15 residues. CDR1 and CDR2 (germline): SGHTA, FQGNSA. The V end was cut by 0 bases, the J end by 7 bases, with 13 bases between. The CDR3 DNA sequence: TGTGCCAGCAGCTTAGCCCTTGGGGACTTACAGCCCCAGCATTTT. Protein sequence: CASSLALGDLQPQHF.

The V gene is TRBV7-8, the J gene TRBJ1-5; weak D call: TRBD1 (5 bases). The CDR3 is 16 residues long. Per the germline V gene, CDR1 is SGHVS and CDR2 is FQNEAQ. The germline V and J ends were trimmed by 3 bases and 0 bases, with 12 bases remaining between them. In DNA, the CDR3 is TGTGCCAGCAGCTTGATCAGGACAAATAGCAATCAGCCCCAGCATTTT. Its protein product is CASSLIRTNSNQPQHF.

The genes are TRBV7-9 and TRBJ2-3; 8 positions match TRBD1. CDR1 and CDR2 from the germline V gene are SEHNR and FQNEAQ (reference sequence). Trimming at V came to 4 bases and at J to 1 base, leaving 4 bases not matched to a gene. The CDR3 runs 15 residues. The CDR3 DNA is TGTGCCAGCAGCTCCGGACAGGGAGGCACAGATACGCAGTATTTT. Encoded protein: CASSSGQGGTDTQYF.

This sequence joins TRBV7-2 and TRBJ2-3; D unresolved. This CDR3 has 11 amino acids. Germline CDR1 reads SGHTA; CDR2 reads FQGNSA. Trimming took off 2 bases at V and 6 bases at J, with 3 bases between the two ends. The CDR3 nucleotides read TGTGCCAGCAGCTTATTGGATACGCAGTATTTT. It is translated as CASSLLDTQYF.

This clone has only one observation. This sequence joins TRBV7-9 and TRBJ2-7, with 8 bases fitting TRBD1. CDR3 size: 16 residues. The V gene's germline CDR1 is SEHNR and CDR2 FQNEAQ (reference sequence). V lost 4 bases and J lost 2; bases outside the gene matches: 10. The CDR3 DNA sequence: TGTGCCAGCAGCTCAACCCCGGGACAGGTGACCTACGAGCAGTACTTC. Its protein product is CASSSTPGQVTYEQYF.

The chain carries TRBV10-1 and TRBJ2-7; tentatively, D is TRBD1 (6 bases). Trimming took 3 bases from V and 3 from J, leaving 9 bases between them. The germline V gene has CDR1 WNHNN and CDR2 SYGVQD (reference sequence). CDR3 length: 13 residues. CDR3: CASSEGRGYEQYF. The CDR3 DNA sequence: TGCGCCAGCAGTGAAGGCAGGGGCTACGAGCAGTACTTC.

The rearrangement joins TRBV6-6 to TRBJ2-1; D is unclear. V lost 6 bases and J lost 8, with 17 bases in between. Germline CDR1 and CDR2: MNHNY and SVGAGI (reference sequence). CDR3 length: 14 amino acids. This CDR3 reads CASRDATLGHEQFF. The CDR3 nucleotides are TGTGCCAGCAGGGACGCTACCCTGGGCCATGAGCAGTTCTTC.

The CDR3 here is CASSYSGGSYNEQFF. The CDR3, as DNA: TGTGCCAGCAGTTACTCAGGGGGCTCCTACAATGAGCAGTTCTTC. The J gene is TRBJ2-1, the V gene TRBV6-6; the D gene is possibly TRBD1 (6 bases). V gave up 0 bases and J gave up 0 bases, with 6 bases separating them. The germline V gene encodes CDR1 MNHNY and CDR2 SVGAGI (reference sequence). The CDR3 covers 15 residues.

The genes are TRBV5-1 and TRBJ2-5; D is perhaps TRBD2 (6 bases). The CDR3 loop spans 14 amino acids. Trimming removed 2 bases at V and 1 base at J, with 9 bases between. In germline, CDR1 is SGHRS, CDR2 YFSETQ. CDR3 loop: CASSFRDSQETQYF. Here the CDR3 DNA reads TGCGCCAGCAGCTTCCGGGACTCCCAAGAGACCCAGTACTTC.

This clone was detected once. This chain connects TRBV21-1 to TRBJ1-1; the table gives TRBD1 as D, unverified against the DNA. TRBV21-1 is shown as a pseudogene. The CDR3 runs to 17 residues. The CDR3 DNA reads as TGTGCCAGGACATACCGGGACAGGGGACAGGGGAACACTGAAGCTTTCTTT. This codes for CARTYRDRGQGNTEAFF.

This chain uses TRBV4-1 with TRBJ2-2; no firm D call. The CDR3 length is 12 residues. Germline lookup yields CDR1 MGHRA and CDR2 YSYEKL. The V end was cut by 5 bases, the J end by 3 bases, with 4 bases between. The CDR3 reads CASSSYTGELFF. In DNA, the CDR3 is TGCGCCAGCAGCTCCTACACCGGGGAGCTGTTTTTT.